This T cell receptor beta chain was profiled in a study of T-cell reconstitution after alpha-beta-depleted transplantation in children (TCRdb year 2016). Describing the broader study: Using TCR repertoire profiling, the study followed T-cell immune reconstitution in a quantitative way in children after TCRalphabeta/CD19-depleted allogeneic hematopoietic cell transplantation.

The treatment or condition tag for this specimen amounts to: allogeneic hematopoietic cell transplantation with graft depleted of TCRalphabeta T cells and CD19 B cells. TCRalphabeta/CD19-depleted allogeneic hematopoietic cell grafts were given to the transplant recipients, all of whom were children. The library was generated by PCR. For sequencing, an Illumina HiSeq 2500 was employed. TCR library preparation used molecular barcoding, with unique molecular identifiers applied to normalize quantification of the TCRbeta repertoire. In TCRdb, the public reads were trimmed at Q25 with fastp and aligned with MiXCR, with productive beta chains retained. Records with the same CDR3 protein are collapsed into one entry carrying the most frequent genes and DNA. Across this sample there are fewer than 550,000 distinct CDR3 sequences, with about 16% seen only once. The ten largest account for 25% to 30% of the sample.

The paper as a whole reports these results and caveats: Over the following months the frequencies of hyperexpanded clones went down, and after one year T-cell counts and TCRbeta diversity were mostly credited to newly produced T cells. The apparently early alphabetaT-cell count recovery about two months after transplant was reportedly dependent on only several hundred rapidly expanded clones derived from non-depleted graft cells. In some patients, the high TCRbeta diversity seen at day 60 was put down to recipient T cells and intrathymic progenitors that had survived conditioning.

The cysteine opens and the phenylalanine closes a CDR3 of 14 amino acids. Only the CDR3 part of the read is kept: 42 bases, read in frame from the first base. Trimming accounts for 5 bases at V and 10 bases at J, while the number of junction bases matched to no gene is 13. CDR1 and CDR2 are read off the germline V gene as SGHAT and FQNNGV. Worth noting for this clonotype: The clone's antigen remains unknown. No much larger clone is present one base from it, and per-base qualities are unavailable.

This TCR came from a boy younger than two who had a stem cell transplant for Wiskott-Aldrich syndrome, so the T cells may come from the graft donor. The chain couples TRBV11-2 to TRBJ1-1, and 7 junctional nucleotides match TRBD1. The sequenced sample was PBMCs, mostly from graft donor cells, obtained 360 days after TCRalphabeta/CD19-depleted stem cell transplant. Here is the DNA: TGTGCCAGCAGCGGTAGGGCATATCAGGGGGGAGCTTTCTTT. This codes for CASSGRAYQGGAFF.